The entry that follows covers one T cell receptor (beta chain) sequence. What it binds is unknown. These data are taken from a study of PD-1 blockade in classical Hodgkin lymphoma. Study-wide background: Patients were given intravenous nivolumab, 3 mg/kg, every 2 weeks. General study points: The causes of the repertoire differences, possibly disease activity or prior therapy, remain undefined.

Trimming removed 8 bases at V and 8 bases at J, with 10 bases between. The germline gives CDR1 SGHVS, CDR2 FNYEAQ. The CDR3 runs 11 residues. Here immunoSEQ multiplex PCR was the method, and the copy in TCRdb shows in-frame clones only, minus some. Of under 40,000 clones listed, approximately 85% are singletons. Time point given: cycle 4 day 1 (C4D1), after 5 to 7 weeks of nivolumab. All patients relapsed after autologous stem cell transplantation, and brentuximab vedotin exposure varied. The rearrangement joins TRBV7-6 to TRBJ2-1; D uncertain. The input for sequencing was peripheral blood mononuclear cells (PBMCs), taken before the fourth cycle of nivolumab. The clonotype comes from a human donor with classical Hodgkin lymphoma. CDR3 residues: CASLPYYEQFF. The CDR3 nucleotides are TGTGCCAGCCTCCCCTATTATGAGCAGTTCTTC.